This record concerns one T cell receptor beta chain sequence. What antigen it recognizes has not been identified. No base-level quality is on record; no much larger clone is a single base apart. These data belong to a study of cytomegalovirus exposure and HLA in healthy donors (dated by TCRdb to 2016 to 2017). Regarding the complete study: An earlier analysis of some 600 of the donors reported about 300 Gb of sequence data and about 120 million unique TCR beta sequences obtained from approximately 180 million T cells. High-throughput TCR immunosequencing, statistical association of individual TCRs with disease status, and machine learning were combined to predict cytomegalovirus infection status. Genome-wide SNP genotypes for about three fifths of the roughly 670 donors were used in a later genetic analysis, which treated that subset as a discovery cohort. An early release covering roughly 640 HLA-typed donors comprised about 310 gigabases of sequencing data and some 79 million unique TCR sequences. The number of typed donors differed by locus: about 620-630 for A, B, C, DRB1 and DQB1; approximately 520 for DQA1; fewer than 610 for DPA1; and 450 to 480 for DPB1. Of the roughly 400 genotyped donors, more than 75% were placed in the genetic ancestry cluster associated with self-reported Caucasian donors. Roughly 5 DR-DQ haplotypes were handled as single units for association and clustering, since linkage in the cohort was strong. All discovery cohort repertoires had been generated on a single sequencing platform. Both class I and class II loci were covered by HLA typing, at four-digit resolution. On average, 235,054 unique TCR beta nucleotide sequences were sequenced per donor among a few hundred genotyped donors of the cohort, with about 17% of those sequences being non-productive. The T cell repertoires of around 670 subjects were profiled by immunosequencing and related to cytomegalovirus serostatus. In an earlier analysis of 587 of the donors, high-throughput TCR beta sequencing was used to judge whether each TCR beta V gene segment behaved as functional or pseudogenic. To study patterns of TCR occurrence, a later analysis re-analyzed previously published TCR beta repertoires from 500 to 850 donors and added high-resolution HLA genotyping. Donor age, sex, ethnicity and CMV serostatus were compiled together with the repertoire data. The later analysis used no new phenotypic data to find candidate immune exposures, relying instead on TCR beta sequences and their occurrence across donors. The study was designed to test whether signatures of past pathogen exposure could be identified by cataloging public T cell receptors. In addition to the first cohort of approximately 670 subjects, a separate validation cohort of 120 different subjects was used.

The cohort was made up of under 800 healthy bone marrow donors. At the time of sampling, every cohort member was nominally healthy, though immune exposures that went unrecorded were likely present. The donor was CMV seropositive and belonged to the group of about 290 seropositive cohort members. A peripheral blood sample was provided by each donor, and peripheral blood mononuclear cells were used for TCR beta sequencing. Genomic DNA extraction from the blood cell samples was performed with the Qiagen DNeasy Blood Extraction Kit. The junction shows trimming of 0 bases on V and 3 bases on J, plus 10 bases between the germline ends. CDR1 and CDR2 (SGDLS, YYNGEE) derive from the germline V gene. The cysteine opens and the phenylalanine closes a CDR3 of 14 amino acids. The only DNA kept is the CDR3, 42 bases in frame from the first base. The library was obtained by the immunoSEQ multiplex PCR assay. For the multiplex PCR, a mixture combining 60 forward primers for TCR Vbeta segments and 13 reverse primers for TCR Jbeta segments was used. A multiplex PCR assay on genomic DNA amplified the CDR3 region of rearranged TCR beta genes. The amplified TCR beta libraries were sequenced on the Illumina HiSeq System as 87-base-pair reads. On the authors' methods: In a later analysis, roughly 80 million unique TCR beta chains were counted across the 690 or so repertoires, and around 10 million of these chains were shared by at least two donors. To remove PCR and sequencing errors, raw reads were error-corrected and collapsed into unique sequences using a nearest-neighbor algorithm that merged closely related sequences. Alignment of CDR3 sequences to IMGT reference sequences was used to assign V, D and J gene segments. For a sequence to be retained, at least a six-nucleotide match to both a V gene segment and a J gene segment was required. A rearrangement counted as productive if the CDR3 had no stop codons and remained in frame with V and J, and every other rearrangement counted as non-productive. CDR3 was defined by IMGT convention, running from the second conserved V-encoded cysteine to the conserved J-encoded phenylalanine. The earlier analysis of fewer than 750 of the donors excluded sequences that lacked an unambiguous match to a single V gene segment. In an earlier analysis of approximately 560 of the donors, a V segment was called functional when productive rearrangements were above 56.7%, and segregating when the standard deviation between donors exceeded 5%. A statistical classification framework was built for diagnosing cytomegalovirus status from the catalog of TCR beta chain sequences. In a later analysis, V and J genes were assigned by comparing TCR nucleotide sequences against IMGT/GENE-DB human TR gene sequences. The TCRdist pipeline was used in a later analysis to assign CDR3 sequences and most-parsimonious VDJ recombination scenarios. In a later analysis, every TCR beta chain was defined by the combination of its CDR3 amino acid sequence and its V-gene family, and reads without a unique V-gene family were dropped. A later analysis removed 600 or so highly shared, low-generation-probability nucleotide sequences to deal with suspected cross-contamination and a sequencing artifact. A later analysis calculated a clonal expansion index for each public chain from normalized within-repertoire ranks of inferred template counts. A later analysis computed generation probabilities with a VDJ recombination model fitted to out-of-frame rearrangements, and checked the results against IGoR. Hypergeometric tests were used in a later analysis to score TCR-TCR, TCR-HLA and TCR-CMV co-occurrence, with a repertoire-size bias correction applied to the TCR pairs. In a later analysis, false discovery rates were estimated by permuting HLA or CMV assignments 20 times. In a later analysis, co-occurring TCRs were grouped with DBSCAN, and TCRdist sequence similarity was added when clustering was performed within HLA-allele-positive subsets. Co-occurrence clustering excluded repertoires with fewer than 30,000 or more than 120,000 public chains, plus five with anomalous nucleotide sharing. TCRdb holds this immuneACCESS table with in-frame rearrangements only. Some clones are missing; in checked studies, unresolved V genes explain under half, and the rest has no known cause. V, J and clone size are taken as reported in that table, and D and trimming were inferred from the DNA itself. The sample contains about 190,000 clones, approximately 88% of them found a single time. The ten largest clones capture over 2% of the sample.

General findings and caveats noted by the study authors: According to the authors, the approach could potentially be generalized to other disease states and immunological phenotypes. Sequencing depth was assumed to be roughly uniform across donors in the presence/absence analyses, though that assumption may not hold. Because HLA typing was unavailable for some donors at each locus, only the typed subset was used in association tests. The classifier was reported to diagnose cytomegalovirus status with high specificity and sensitivity in both the original cohort and the validation cohort. In a later analysis, TCR association rates were found to vary across HLA loci, with the most associated TCRs seen for DRB1 alleles and the fewest for HLA-C alleles. Some IMGT-functional V segments, including TRBV6-2 and TRBV6-3, could not be told apart with the 87-base-pair reads, so those segments were excluded. In a later analysis, some 18,000 TCR beta sequences were associated with specific HLA alleles at a false discovery rate of 0.05. A few of the identified cytomegalovirus-associated TCR beta chains were confirmed in vitro to be specific for cytomegalovirus antigens. In a later analysis, HLA-associated TCR beta chains showed more clonal expansion and lower generation probabilities than non-associated chains that were equally common. In a later analysis, most CMV-associated TCR beta chains were found to appear HLA-restricted, with HLA associations seemingly driven largely by CMV exposure. The cohort was sequenced for TCR beta chains only, and without alpha or paired-chain data the features that could be detected were limited. In a later genetic analysis, a missense DCLRE1C variant was associated with V-gene and J-gene trimming of TCR beta chains, and the association was replicated in an independent cohort. Linkage disequilibrium might explain the correlated functional status among segregating V segments, but an unknown experimental factor could not be ruled out. The only immune exposure information available for the cohort was CMV serostatus. A later analysis reported that several top co-occurrence clusters appeared linked to parvovirus B19, influenza, CMV and Epstein-Barr virus. Assigning TCR associations to individual alleles was difficult when HLA alleles, especially DR and DQ, strongly co-occurred. Compared with the approximately 720-donor mean, donors in an Asian-associated ancestry cluster had fewer N-insertions in productive TCRs, according to a later genetic analysis. A cluster of highly shared sequence variants was judged likely to represent a technical artifact of the sequencing pipeline. The study gave a list of 150 to 200 TCR beta chains associated with cytomegalovirus. An earlier analysis of approximately 540 of the donors showed that most TCR beta V segments appeared in productive rearrangements either about 87% or about 30% of the time, which broadly matched IMGT annotations. Most TCR sequences were observed very rarely across donors, whereas some public TCRs were present in many individuals. A further reported finding was that TCR beta sequences accurately predicted the HLA-A and HLA-B alleles for most subjects in the first cohort. Over 15 rarely observed V segments, including chromosome 9 orphons, were excluded from the earlier analysis of several hundred of the donors because counts were too low.

Recombination linked TRBV9 to TRBJ2-7, and TRBD2 may be the D gene, going by 5 matching bases. The TCR sequence derives from a woman aged 45-65 years in good health and CMV-seropositive. Sequenced input: PBMCs. The CDR3 protein: CASSVGAVDYEQYF. The nucleotides read TGTGCCAGCAGCGTAGGAGCGGTGGACTACGAGCAGTACTTC.